The 32 T cell receptor beta chains given below trace back to one sample, sequenced in a study of regulatory T cells in long-lasting Graves disease. Time point denoted: newly diagnosed GD, antithyroid drugs for less than 3 months. The TCR library was made from RNA that had been extracted from PBMCs in TRIzol. Both iRepertoire HTBI primers and Arm-PCR of CDR3 regions were used to build the TCR beta libraries. TCRdb redid the calling of the multiplex PCR reads with MiXCR, one entry per CDR3 protein. This sample has some 330,000 distinct CDR3 sequences; about 11% occur once, and the top ten carry 15% to 20%. These data also formed part of another study, on T cells in Graves' hyperthyroidism and ophthalmopathy.

The material sequenced was peripheral blood mononuclear cells (PBMCs), taken at new diagnosis, from a patient treated with antithyroid drugs. The receptors were sampled from a woman younger than 35 with Graves disease.

In this sample, this clonotype turned up many times. The chain combines TRBV12-3 or TRBV12-4 with TRBJ1-4; 10 bases are a match to TRBD1. The CDR3 sequence is 16 residues long. The junction had 12 bases not matched to a gene; V was cut back by 6 bases and J by 8 bases. The CDR3 sequence is CASSFLTGGAGEKLFF. CDR3 nucleotide sequence: TGTGCCAGCAGCTTTTTGACAGGGGGCGCGGGGGAAAAACTGTTTTTT.

The table lists this clonotype with many counts. The chain recombines TRBV11-2 with TRBJ1-1; tentatively, D is TRBD1 (5 bases). V was clipped by 8 bases and J by 1 base, with 14 bases between them. CDR1 SGHAT and CDR2 FQNNGV come from the germline V gene. The CDR3 extends over 14 amino acids. CDR3 in DNA: TGTGCCAGCTCCTGGGACCGTGGGAACACTGAAGCTTTCTTT. Residues: CASSWDRGNTEAFF.

The table lists this clonotype with a few counts. The chain recombines TRBV20-1 with TRBJ1-6; D is possibly TRBD1 (6 bases). The CDR3 totals 15 residues. The germline gives CDR1 DFQATT, CDR2 SNEGSKA (reference sequence). Trimming stripped 6 bases from V and 0 bases from J, with 12 bases between. The CDR3 nucleotides read TGCAGTGCCACTACAGGGAGCTCCTATAATTCACCCCTCCACTTT. It encodes CSATTGSSYNSPLHF.

This sequence joins TRBV5-6 and TRBJ2-7; possibly TRBD2 for D (6 bases). Per germline, CDR1 SGHDT and CDR2 YYEEEE. CDR3 size: 16 residues. Deletions cut 1 base from V and 4 bases from J, with 18 bases between. The CDR3 sequence: CASSLRRALLRYEQYF. CDR3 nucleotides: TGTGCCAGCAGCTTGAGGAGGGCCCTACTCCGATACGAGCAGTACTTC.

This clonotype has more than one count but fewer than ten. The chain employs TRBV5-1 and TRBJ2-3; the D gene is possibly TRBD2 (7 bases). The CDR3 consists of 17 residues. Germline CDR1 reads SGHRS; CDR2 reads YFSETQ. V gave up 0 bases and J gave up 2 bases, with 16 bases separating them. The CDR3 DNA reads TGCGCCAGCAGCTTGGCCGGGGCGGGGGCACCCACAGATACGCAGTATTTT. Translation gives CASSLAGAGAPTDTQYF.

This clonotype occurred many times. The chain employs TRBV18 and TRBJ2-3, with 11 bases lining up with TRBD2. The ends lost 2 bases at V and 7 bases at J; junction bases unmatched: 5. CDR1 KGHSH and CDR2 LQKENI come from the germline V gene. This CDR3 is 15 amino acids long. For the CDR3, the DNA is TGTGCCAGCTCACCAACTAGCGGGAGTAGATATACGCAGTATTTT. It specifies CASSPTSGSRYTQYF.

A remark on this clonotype: The junction shows a germline mismatch at one end, possibly a read error. This rearrangement joins TRBV9 to TRBJ1-1, with D possibly matching TRBD1 (5 bases). The CDR3 is made up of 13 amino acids. Germline assignment: CDR1 SGDLS and CDR2 YYNGEE. CDR3 sequence (DNA): TGTGCCAGCAGCGTAGAGAAGGGGCACAGGTCGGACTTT. Residues: CASSVEKGHRSDF.

This clonotype was counted many times. V gene TRBV6-2 or TRBV6-3 combines with J gene TRBJ2-7; 10 nucleotides match TRBD1. The V gene end was trimmed by 4 bases and the J gene end by 7 bases; junction bases not matched to a gene: 7. Germline CDR1 and CDR2: MNHEY and SVGEGT. CDR3 length equals 14 residues. The CDR3, as DNA: TGTGCCAGCAGTTCAGCGACAGGGGGCCTGGAGCAGTACTTC. It yields the protein CASSSATGGLEQYF.

This chain joins TRBV29-1 and TRBJ2-3; D unclear. V dropped 4 bases and J dropped 0 bases, with 5 bases sitting between them. This CDR3 has 12 residues. Germline CDR1 SQVTM, CDR2 ANQGSEA. The CDR3, as DNA: TGCAGCGTTGGGGGTAGCACAGATACGCAGTATTTT. It specifies CSVGGSTDTQYF.

This clonotype was seen at least ten times. The chain is built from TRBV20-1 and TRBJ2-3; no clear D gene. The CDR3 has 11 amino acids. Germline values: CDR1 DFQATT, CDR2 SNEGSKA (reference sequence). In DNA, the CDR3 is TGCAGCACCCAGCTTGAGGATACGCAGTATTTT. Its protein product is CSTQLEDTQYF.

V and J are TRBV9 and TRBJ1-3; 9 bases agree with TRBD1. There are 17 residues in the CDR3. Per the germline V gene, CDR1 is SGDLS and CDR2 is YYNGEE. V lost 3 bases, J lost 4 bases, and 11 bases stayed unmatched. The CDR3 nucleotides read TGTGCCAGCAGCGCGCTCCCGGACAGGGGCCGCGGAAACACCATATATTTT. Amino acid sequence: CASSALPDRGRGNTIYF. Together with reference TRBV9 and TRBJ1-3, the CDR3 gives the full variable domain: DSGVTQTPKHLITATGQRVTLRCSPRSGDLSVYWYQQSLDQGLQFLIQYYNGEERAKGNILERFSAQQFPDLHSELNLSSLELGDSALYFCASSALPDRGRGNTIYFGEGSWLTVV.

This clonotype occurred many times. The CDR3 protein is CASSPGRVNTEAFF. In DNA, the CDR3 is TGTGCCAGCAGTCCCGGACGGGTGAACACTGAAGCTTTCTTT. This sequence joins TRBV12-3 or TRBV12-4 and TRBJ1-1; no clear D gene. The ends were cut back, 5 bases at V and 0 bases at J, with 10 bases in the middle. The CDR3 covers 14 residues.

There are many counts of this clonotype. The chain employs TRBV7-9 and TRBJ2-7; maybe TRBD2 (5 bases). Trimming cost V 6 bases and J 3 bases, with 12 bases left between them. Germline V gene sequence: CDR1 SEHNR, CDR2 FQNEAQ (reference sequence). The CDR3 has 13 amino acids. The CDR3 sequence is CASRSPSGYEQYF. The CDR3 bases are TGTGCCAGCAGATCTCCAAGCGGCTACGAGCAGTACTTC.

This clonotype was detected only once. J is TRBJ2-7 and V is TRBV15; 14 bases align to TRBD2. V lost 1 base, J lost 6 bases, and 5 bases stayed unmatched. The germline gives CDR1 LNHNV, CDR2 YYDKDF (reference sequence). The CDR3 totals 16 residues. The CDR3 DNA is TGTGCCACCAGCAGAGCCAGAGGACTAGCGGGGGGCGAGCAGTACTTC. Protein sequence: CATSRARGLAGGEQYF.

This clonotype was recorded many times. This chain links TRBV19 with TRBJ1-5, with D possibly being TRBD1 (6 bases). Germline assignment: CDR1 LNHDA and CDR2 SQIVND (reference sequence). This CDR3 contains 13 residues. V was pared by 7 bases and J by 3 bases, with 10 bases between. CDR3 protein: CASKGGYNQPQHF. The CDR3 DNA is TGTGCCAGTAAGGGGGGATACAATCAGCCCCAGCATTTT.

This clonotype showed up just a few times. The gene calls are TRBV11-1 and TRBJ2-4; 10 bases map to TRBD2. The germline V gene has CDR1 SGHAT and CDR2 FQDESV (reference sequence). V shed 2 bases, J shed 7 bases, and the junction held 2 bases outside the gene matches. The CDR3 runs 14 residues. The CDR3 loop reads CASSLSGRANIQYF. CDR3 nucleotides: TGTGCCAGCAGCTTAAGCGGGAGGGCGAACATTCAGTACTTC.

This clonotype was observed many times. The chain joins TRBV6-9 to TRBJ1-3; D is possibly TRBD1 (5 bases). This CDR3 contains 15 residues. Trimming removed 6 bases at V and 2 bases at J, with 14 bases between. In germline, CDR1 is MNHGY, CDR2 SVAAGI. CDR3 in amino acids: CASSPTGYPGNTIYF. The CDR3 nucleotides read TGTGCCAGCAGCCCTACAGGTTATCCTGGAAACACCATATATTTT.

This chain uses TRBV6-9 with TRBJ1-2; D not resolved. The V end was cut by 6 bases, the J end by 2 bases, with 7 bases between. CDR3 length: 12 amino acids. The germline V gene encodes CDR1 MNHGY and CDR2 SVAAGI. The CDR3 coding sequence is TGTGCCAGCAGCTATACCAACTATGGCTACACCTTC. Its translation is CASSYTNYGYTF.

The genes are TRBV7-9 and TRBJ2-3, with 10 nucleotides matching TRBD1. Germline assignment: CDR1 SEHNR and CDR2 FQNEAQ (reference sequence). The junction had 11 bases not matched to a gene; V was cut back by 7 bases and J by 1 base. CDR3 length: 17 amino acids. The CDR3 reads CASNREWGQGRTDTQYF. CDR3 sequence (DNA): TGTGCCAGCAACCGGGAGTGGGGACAGGGGCGCACAGATACGCAGTATTTT.

Many counts were recorded for this clonotype. The chain couples TRBV7-9 to TRBJ2-5; D gene uncertain. Trimming cost V 5 bases and J 0 bases, with 16 bases left between them. Germline CDR1 SEHNR, CDR2 FQNEAQ (reference sequence). This CDR3 comprises 16 residues. Here the CDR3 DNA reads TGTGCCAGCAGCCTCTTCCCTATTGGGGACCAAGAGACCCAGTACTTC. Its protein is CASSLFPIGDQETQYF.

V gene TRBV5-4 combines with J gene TRBJ2-1, with no clear D. Germline assignment: CDR1 SGHNT and CDR2 YYREEE (reference sequence). The CDR3 runs to 15 residues. Trimming stripped 5 bases from V and 3 bases from J, with 15 bases between. The CDR3 spells CASSPRLDLYNEQFF. The CDR3 nucleotides read TGTGCCAGCAGTCCCCGCCTCGACCTCTACAATGAGCAGTTCTTC.

The sample holds a few counts of this clonotype. The CDR3 region is CASGYPGGPKNEQFF. CDR3 coding DNA: TGTGCCAGCGGCTATCCCGGGGGGCCGAAGAATGAGCAGTTCTTC. The rearrangement links TRBV6-2 or TRBV6-3 to TRBJ2-1; possible D gene TRBD2, 7 bases. Germline V gene lookup returns CDR1 MNHEY and CDR2 SVGEGT. V was pared by 8 bases and J by 7 bases, with 21 bases between. The CDR3 spans 15 residues.

This clonotype was observed at least ten times. V is TRBV2 and J is TRBJ2-4; D may be TRBD1 (6 bases). Looked up from germline, CDR1 is SNHLY and CDR2 is FYNNEI. This CDR3 has 17 residues. V was pared by 3 bases and J by 6 bases, with 21 bases between. CDR3 protein: CASSEDRDWTALNIQYF. The DNA of the CDR3 is TGTGCCAGCAGTGAGGACAGAGATTGGACCGCTCTAAACATTCAGTACTTC. The variable domain in full, with the rest retrieved from reference TRBV2 and TRBJ2-4, is EPEVTQTPSHQVTQMGQEVILRCVPISNHLYFYWYRQILGQKVEFLVSFYNNEISEKSEIFDDQFSVERPDGSNFTLKIRSTKLEDSAMYFCASSEDRDWTALNIQYFGAGTRLSVL.

This clonotype was observed at least ten times. The V gene is TRBV11-2, the J gene TRBJ1-1; 9 bases are shared with TRBD1. V dropped 3 bases and J dropped 1; count of bases not matched to a gene: 12. CDR1 and CDR2 (germline): SGHAT, FQNNGV. This CDR3 has 18 amino acids. The CDR3 spells CASSFTGGGGFENTEAFF. The CDR3 DNA reads as TGTGCCAGCAGCTTCACAGGGGGCGGAGGTTTTGAGAACACTGAAGCTTTCTTT.

About this clonotype: Given a much more abundant clone one base away, this may be a read error. The chain combines TRBV27 with TRBJ2-1, with D possibly TRBD2 on 6 matching bases. TRBJ2-7 explains the end of the DNA better; the J call may be wrong. This CDR3 is 11 amino acids long. Germline V lookup: CDR1 MNHEY, CDR2 SMNVEV (reference sequence). CDR3 sequence (DNA): TGTGCCAGCAATTGGGGGGATGAGCAGTACTTC. Its translation: CASNWGDEQYF.

At least ten counts were recorded for this clonotype. The chain joins TRBV5-1 to TRBJ1-1; D is possibly TRBD1 (5 bases). The CDR3 is 15 amino acids. V lost 5 bases to trimming and J lost 1 base, with 15 bases between them. Germline V CDR1 and CDR2: SGHRS, YFSETQ. The CDR3 DNA is TGCGCCAGCAGTTCTGGGGGGAGACAGAACACTGAAGCTTTCTTT. Amino acids: CASSSGGRQNTEAFF.

The chain couples TRBV20-1 to TRBJ1-3; D call uncertain. V gave up 6 bases and J gave up 0 bases, with 12 bases separating them. Germline loops: CDR1 DFQATT, CDR2 SNEGSKA (reference sequence). The CDR3 totals 14 residues. The CDR3 coding sequence is TGCAGTGCCACCCAAGGGAGCTCTGGAAACACCATATATTTT. Amino acid sequence: CSATQGSSGNTIYF.

In the case of this clonotype: A much larger clone sits a single nucleotide away, making a read error possible. J is TRBJ2-7 and V is TRBV5-1, with D unresolved. This CDR3 has 15 amino acids. CDR1 is SGHRS, CDR2 YFSETQ, per germline. The V and J ends lost 0 bases and 7 bases respectively, with 17 bases between them. This CDR3 is CASSLDTARWGEQYF. In nucleotides, the CDR3 is TGCGCCAGCAGCTTGGACACAGCTCGATGGGGTGAGCAGTACTTC.

The chain carries TRBV13 and TRBJ2-1, with a weak D call TRBD2 (6 bases). CDR3 length equals 17 residues. CDR1 is PRHDT, CDR2 FYEKMQ, per germline (reference sequence). Between the trimmed V and J ends, which lost 0 bases and 5 bases, there was a span of 17 bases. CDR3 DNA sequence: TGTGCCAGCAGCTTAGGGTTTGGCCCCCGCGGGGACAATGAGCAGTTCTTC. The encoded protein is CASSLGFGPRGDNEQFF.

The table lists this clonotype with many counts. This chain uses TRBV5-4 with TRBJ2-1, with D perhaps TRBD2 (6 bases). The end of the DNA is better explained by TRBJ2-5, so the J call may be wrong. The CDR3 has 14 amino acids. The germline V gene has CDR1 SGHNT and CDR2 YYREEE (reference sequence). The CDR3: CASRGGARRETQYF. The CDR3 nucleotides read TGTGCCAGCAGGGGCGGGGCCCGACGAGAGACCCAGTACTTC.

This clonotype was seen a few times. The chain links TRBV24-1 to TRBJ1-5; D is unclear. The germline V gene encodes CDR1 KGHDR and CDR2 SFDVKD. This CDR3 has 14 residues. The V and J ends lost 0 bases and 4 bases respectively, with 6 bases between them. The CDR3 spells CATSDLGRNQPQHF. Written as DNA, the CDR3 is TGTGCCACCAGTGATTTGGGGCGGAATCAGCCCCAGCATTTT.

Only a few counts were recorded for this clonotype. The chain couples TRBV10-3 to TRBJ2-1, with 8 bases matching TRBD2. Germline V gene data show CDR1 as ENHRY and CDR2 as SYGVKD. The CDR3 has 15 amino acids. V shed 0 bases, J shed 8 bases, and the junction held 6 bases outside the gene matches. The CDR3 loop is CAISESRTSQHEQFF. The CDR3 DNA reads as TGTGCCATCAGTGAGTCAAGGACTAGCCAGCATGAGCAGTTCTTC.